These 24 T cell receptor beta chains were all obtained from the same sample, sequenced in a study of T cells in Graves' hyperthyroidism and ophthalmopathy. Researchers took RNA transcripts and amplified the TCR beta CDR3 regions from them. With the HTBI primer set, the TCR CDR3 went through a first round of RT-PCR. TCRdb fed the multiplex PCR reads into MiXCR, producing one record per CDR3 protein. The table includes roughly 740,000 distinct CDR3 sequences, less than 20% detected once. The specimen sequenced was blood. These receptors were obtained from a man younger than 30 with Graves' hyperthyroidism.

This clonotype has only a few counts. The chain is built from TRBV10-3 and TRBJ1-1; possible D gene TRBD1, 5 bases. V was cut by 8 bases and J by 6 bases, with 13 bases left in between. The CDR3 covers 12 residues. Germline V lookup: CDR1 ENHRY, CDR2 SYGVKD. CDR3 residues: CAIQGLTAEAFF. The CDR3 coding sequence is TGTGCCATCCAGGGACTGACAGCTGAAGCTTTCTTT.

J is TRBJ2-1 and V is TRBV4-2, with D maybe TRBD1 (6 bases). Trimming took off 3 bases at V and 4 bases at J, with 22 bases between the two ends. From germline, CDR1 is LGHNA and CDR2 YNFKEQ. The CDR3 is 18 residues long. The DNA for the CDR3 is TGTGCCAGCAGCCAGGAATTTTATAGGACAGAAAGATACAATGAGCAGTTCTTC. Translation: CASSQEFYRTERYNEQFF.

J is TRBJ2-3 and V is TRBV20-1; D is ambiguous. The CDR3 contains 14 residues. The germline CDR1 and CDR2 sequences are DFQATT and SNEGSKA (reference sequence). The V gene lost 0 bases and the J gene lost 5 bases, with 12 bases spanning the gap. The CDR3 reads CSARDRVPRDTQYF. In DNA, the CDR3 is TGCAGTGCTAGAGACCGGGTCCCTAGAGATACGCAGTATTTT.

The chain recombines TRBV7-9 with TRBJ2-5; weak D call: TRBD2 (6 bases). The V gene lost 5 bases and the J gene lost 2 bases, with 15 bases spanning the gap. The germline V gene encodes CDR1 SEHNR and CDR2 FQNEAQ (reference sequence). There are 15 residues in the CDR3. The CDR3 DNA is TGTGCCAGCAGCCCCGGCGGGGCCAGACAAGAGACCCAGTACTTC. This encodes CASSPGGARQETQYF.

This clonotype occurred a few times. J is TRBJ1-2 and V is TRBV6-1; a possible D gene is TRBD1 (5 bases). The CDR3 is made up of 14 amino acids. Trimming removed 7 bases at V and 2 bases at J, with 14 bases between. CDR1 is MNHNS and CDR2 is SASEGT in the germline V gene. The DNA of the CDR3 is TGTGCCAGCAAGCAAACAGGACTCAACTATGGCTACACCTTC. It translates to CASKQTGLNYGYTF.

The chain employs TRBV4-3 and TRBJ2-7; TRBD2 aligns across 9 bases. Germline CDR1 LGHNA, CDR2 YSLEER. This CDR3 is 16 amino acids long. V was pared by 0 bases and J by 3 bases, with 6 bases of the junction left unmatched. CDR3 sequence: CASSQEWGLAGYEQYF. In DNA form, the CDR3 reads TGCGCCAGCAGCCAAGAGTGGGGACTAGCCGGCTACGAGCAGTACTTC.

This clonotype occurred a few times. V usage is TRBV20-1 and J usage is TRBJ2-1; D is perhaps TRBD2 (5 bases). This CDR3 has 14 amino acids. The germline V gene encodes CDR1 DFQATT and CDR2 SNEGSKA (reference sequence). V shed 5 bases and J shed 1 base, with 12 bases lying between them. The CDR3 spells CSAALRRSYNEQFF. As DNA, the CDR3 is TGCAGTGCTGCCCTACGGAGGTCCTACAATGAGCAGTTCTTC.

This clonotype was observed at least ten times. V and J are TRBV18 and TRBJ2-3; D gene ambiguous. Germline values: CDR1 KGHSH, CDR2 LQKENI. The CDR3 is 13 amino acids. V was shortened by 0 bases and J by 4 bases, with 5 bases between the two germline ends. CDR3 loop: CASSPPAADTQYF. Written as DNA, the CDR3 is TGTGCCAGCTCACCACCGGCAGCAGATACGCAGTATTTT.

For this clonotype: A much larger clone sits a single nucleotide away, making a read error possible. No conserved phenylalanine or tryptophan ends this CDR3, so it is likely a read error. The J gene is TRBJ2-2, the V gene TRBV20-1, with D possibly matching TRBD1 (6 bases). The CDR3 is 13 amino acids. Germline loops: CDR1 DFQATT, CDR2 SNEGSKA (reference sequence). The chain's CDR3 is CRAKDSSTGELFY. In DNA, the CDR3 is TGCAGGGCGAAGGACAGTTCCACCGGGGAGCTGTTTTAT.

This chain joins TRBV4-3 and TRBJ1-4; D gene unclear. The CDR3 runs 15 residues. Germline values: CDR1 LGHNA, CDR2 YSLEER. Trimming removed 0 bases from V and 7 bases from J, with 12 bases in between. CDR3 DNA: TGCGCCAGCAGCCAAGATAATCTAGTGGGTGAAAAACTGTTTTTT. It yields the protein CASSQDNLVGEKLFF.

In its sample, this clonotype was seen a few times. The DNA of the CDR3 is TGCAGTGCCCTTGGACAGGCTAACTATGGCTACACCTTC. It is translated as CSALGQANYGYTF. The gene calls are TRBV20-1 and TRBJ1-2; 7 bases are shared with TRBD1. Germline CDR1 DFQATT, CDR2 SNEGSKA (reference sequence). V was pared by 6 bases and J by 0 bases, with 4 bases of the junction left unmatched. The CDR3 loop spans 13 amino acids.

To note about this clonotype: Being one base from a much bigger clone, this may be a read error. The chain joins TRBV19 to TRBJ2-7; D uncertain. With 6 bases removed from V and 4 bases from J, the gap between germline ends came to 16 bases. The CDR3 is 14 amino acids. Looked up from germline, CDR1 is LNHDA and CDR2 is SQIVND (reference sequence). The CDR3 DNA reads as TGTGCCAGTAGCCTAAAGGCGAGAGGTTACGAGCAGTACTTC. Translated, it gives CASSLKARGYEQYF.

This clonotype has at least ten counts. The chain carries TRBV12-3 or TRBV12-4 and TRBJ2-5, with TRBD1 matching 9 bases. This CDR3 comprises 14 residues. J gave up 3 bases and V 5 bases, and 4 bases lay outside the gene matches. In DNA, the CDR3 is TGTGCCAGCAGTATCCGGGACAGGGAAGAGACCCAGTACTTC. Its translation: CASSIRDREETQYF.

This clonotype has at least ten counts. V gene TRBV12-3 or TRBV12-4 combines with J gene TRBJ1-1; tentative D call: TRBD1 (6 bases). This CDR3 is 16 amino acids long. V lost 0 bases and J 1 base, leaving 12 bases between the germline ends. This chain's CDR3 is CASSLADGQTNTEAFF. DNA of the CDR3: TGTGCCAGCAGTTTAGCCGATGGACAGACGAACACTGAAGCTTTCTTT.

This clonotype was found a few times. This chain uses TRBV7-9 with TRBJ2-3; 7 nucleotides align to TRBD1. CDR1 is SEHNR, CDR2 FQNEAQ, per germline (reference sequence). CDR3 length: 15 amino acids. Trimming at V came to 3 bases and at J to 1 base, leaving 4 bases not matched to a gene. This chain's CDR3 is CASSFTTGGTDTQYF. DNA of the CDR3: TGTGCCAGCAGCTTTACCACAGGGGGCACAGATACGCAGTATTTT.

This clonotype was counted at least ten times. The rearrangement uses TRBV30 and TRBJ2-7, with a possible D match to TRBD1 (5 bases). Germline CDR1 GTSNPN, CDR2 SVGIG (reference sequence). This CDR3 contains 13 residues. V was shortened by 1 base and J by 4 bases, with 11 bases between the two germline ends. The CDR3: CAWSGTGVYEQYF. CDR3 coding DNA: TGTGCCTGGAGTGGAACAGGCGTATACGAGCAGTACTTC.

This sequence joins TRBV7-9 and TRBJ2-7; no firm D call. Germline V gene sequence: CDR1 SEHNR, CDR2 FQNEAQ (reference sequence). The V end was cut by 5 bases, the J end by 4 bases, with 12 bases between. CDR3 size: 13 residues. CDR3 in amino acids: CASSPVSRYEQYF. The CDR3 DNA reads as TGTGCCAGCAGCCCCGTGAGCCGTTACGAGCAGTACTTC. The complete variable domain, with remaining parts taken from reference TRBV7-9 and TRBJ2-7, reads DTGVSQNPRHKITKRGQNVTFRCDPISEHNRLYWYRQTLGQGPEFLTYFQNEAQLEKSRLLSDRFSAERPKGSFSTLEIQRTEQGDSAMYLCASSPVSRYEQYFGPGTRLTVT.

This clonotype was counted only a few times. The rearrangement uses TRBV7-9 and TRBJ2-1; D not certain. The CDR3 extends over 15 amino acids. The V and J ends lost 1 base and 5 bases respectively, with 12 bases between them. Germline V CDR1 and CDR2: SEHNR, FQNEAQ (reference sequence). The CDR3 region is CASSLDAAVNNEQFF. CDR3 DNA: TGTGCCAGCAGCTTAGACGCGGCTGTGAACAATGAGCAGTTCTTC. Complete variable domain (other parts from reference TRBV7-9 and TRBJ2-1): DTGVSQNPRHKITKRGQNVTFRCDPISEHNRLYWYRQTLGQGPEFLTYFQNEAQLEKSRLLSDRFSAERPKGSFSTLEIQRTEQGDSAMYLCASSLDAAVNNEQFFGPGTRLTVL.

This clonotype occurred once. The rearrangement uses TRBV28 and TRBJ2-7, with D perhaps matching TRBD2 (6 bases). V lost 6 bases, J lost 6 bases, and 12 bases lay in between. The CDR3 extends over 12 amino acids. Germline V CDR1 and CDR2: MDHEN, SYDVKM. The DNA for the CDR3 is TGTGCCAGCAGCCCACTAGCCTGCGAGCAGTACTTC. This sequence encodes CASSPLACEQYF.

Ten or more counts support this clonotype. The chain recombines TRBV7-3 with TRBJ2-7; tentative D call: TRBD1 (6 bases). The V gene lost 2 bases and the J gene lost 6 bases, with 14 bases spanning the gap. There are 14 residues in the CDR3. Germline CDR1 SGHTA, CDR2 FQGTGA. CDR3: CASSLLHQGGEQYF. The CDR3 DNA reads as TGTGCCAGCAGCTTACTACACCAAGGGGGCGAGCAGTACTTC.

This clonotype has more than one count but fewer than ten. V is TRBV11-2 and J is TRBJ1-1, with TRBD1 matching over 9 bases. Germline values: CDR1 SGHAT, CDR2 FQNNGV. The V and J ends lost 5 bases and 5 bases, in that order; junction bases with no gene match: 18. The length of the CDR3 is 18 residues. The CDR3: CASSAGQGYGSITTEAFF. CDR3 coding DNA: TGTGCCAGCAGCGCCGGACAGGGGTATGGGTCCATTACGACTGAAGCTTTCTTT.

The V and J genes are TRBV20-1 and TRBJ2-5; 8 positions match TRBD2. CDR1 is DFQATT, CDR2 SNEGSKA, per germline (reference sequence). Germline trimming cut 3 bases from V and 5 bases from J; bases unmatched to any gene: 11. CDR3 size: 15 residues. CDR3 nucleotide sequence: TGCAGTGCTAGGCCCGTGCTAGCGGGTGGTGAGACCCAGTACTTC. Its protein is CSARPVLAGGETQYF.

This clonotype was recorded a few times. V gene TRBV29-1 combines with J gene TRBJ2-5; no definite D call. CDR3 length: 14 amino acids. V was shortened by 0 bases and J by 1 base, with 9 bases between the two germline ends. Germline V lookup: CDR1 SQVTM, CDR2 ANQGSEA. The CDR3 DNA follows: TGCAGCGTTGAAGATAGTGGCAGCCAAGAGACCCAGTACTTC. Amino acid sequence: CSVEDSGSQETQYF.

V usage is TRBV19 and J usage is TRBJ2-3; D gene unclear. CDR1 LNHDA and CDR2 SQIVND come from the germline V gene (reference sequence). The CDR3 runs 13 residues. V was cut by 6 bases and J by 3 bases, with 10 bases left in between. The chain's CDR3 is CASRRVGTDTQYF. Here the CDR3 DNA reads TGTGCCAGTAGAAGGGTGGGTACAGATACGCAGTATTTT.